A single sample is the source of the 9 T cell receptor beta chains below, sequenced in a study of cytomegalovirus exposure and HLA in healthy donors. The primer mix had 60 Vbeta and 13 Jbeta primers. Clones were read by immunoSEQ multiplex PCR, and TCRdb kept only the in-frame ones, dropping some. The table has a few hundred thousand clones, over 90% seen once. Material: PBMCs. All receptors come from a girl aged 2 to 10 in good health and CMV-seronegative.

This chain links TRBV2 with TRBJ2-5, with D tentatively TRBD1 (5 bases). The J call is doubtful: the DNA matches TRBJ2-7 better. Germline lookup yields CDR1 SNHLY and CDR2 FYNNEI. This CDR3 contains 15 residues. CDR3 loop: CASSEEVQDPYEQYF. The DNA for the CDR3 is TGTGCCAGCAGTGAAGAAGTACAGGATCCCTACGAGCAGTACTTC.

The V call is TRBV5-6, the J call TRBJ2-5, with D possibly matching TRBD1 (5 bases). CDR1 and CDR2 (germline): SGHDT, YYEEEE. This CDR3 has 12 amino acids. The ends were cut back, 2 bases at V and 5 bases at J, with 7 bases in the middle. CDR3 bases: TGTGCCAGCAGCTTCTCAGGGGAGACCCAGTACTTC. It encodes CASSFSGETQYF.

This chain uses TRBV7-9 with TRBJ1-1, with 7 bases fitting TRBD1. The CDR3 runs to 11 residues. V dropped 5 bases and J dropped 7; count of bases not matched to a gene: 1. CDR1 is SEHNR, CDR2 FQNEAQ, per germline (reference sequence). CDR3 sequence: CASSGQVEAFF. The CDR3, as DNA: TGTGCCAGCAGCGGACAGGTTGAAGCTTTCTTT.

The chain joins TRBV27 to TRBJ1-2; D remains ambiguous. The CDR3 consists of 13 residues. The V gene lost 6 bases and the J gene lost 4 bases, with 12 bases spanning the gap. The germline gives CDR1 MNHEY, CDR2 SMNVEV (reference sequence). The CDR3 coding sequence is TGTGCCAGCAGCCTAACAGTTAGCTATGGCTACACCTTC. Encoded protein: CASSLTVSYGYTF.

This clone was detected only a few times. The chain couples TRBV6-5 to TRBJ1-2; D is perhaps TRBD1 (6 bases). The CDR3 runs 15 residues. Germline loops: CDR1 MNHEY, CDR2 SVGAGI. The V end was cut by 2 bases, the J end by 8 bases, with 18 bases between. The CDR3 sequence is CASSYPTTGIRGYTF. DNA for the CDR3: TGTGCCAGCAGTTACCCCACCACAGGGATCCGCGGCTACACCTTC.

The rearrangement links TRBV5-1 to TRBJ1-4; maybe TRBD1 (6 bases). The CDR3 contains 13 residues. With 4 bases removed from V and 5 bases from J, the gap between germline ends came to 9 bases. Germline assignment: CDR1 SGHRS and CDR2 YFSETQ. CDR3: CASSAGENEKLFF. Here the CDR3 DNA reads TGCGCCAGCAGCGCAGGGGAGAATGAAAAACTGTTTTTT.

V usage is TRBV11-2 and J usage is TRBJ1-5; 8 bases align to TRBD1. Germline V gene lookup returns CDR1 SGHAT and CDR2 FQNNGV. V shed 1 base, J shed 1 base, and the junction held 9 bases outside the gene matches. The CDR3 covers 18 residues. The CDR3 nucleotides read TGTGCCAGCAGCTTAGTGCCCCAGGGGGCAGTAAGCAATCAGCCCCAGCATTTT. Amino acids: CASSLVPQGAVSNQPQHF.

The chain recombines TRBV27 with TRBJ1-2, with D hard to call. Per germline, CDR1 MNHEY and CDR2 SMNVEV (reference sequence). CDR3 size: 15 residues. Between the trimmed V and J ends, which lost 1 base and 0 bases, there was a span of 9 bases. This CDR3 reads CASSLLSQTNYGYTF. In DNA form, the CDR3 reads TGTGCCAGCAGTTTATTGTCCCAAACTAACTATGGCTACACCTTC.

The CDR3 DNA sequence: TGTGCCAGCACCCAAACAGGGCGAGTGGATGGCTACACCTTC. Translating gives CASTQTGRVDGYTF. This chain connects TRBV7-8 to TRBJ1-2, with D perhaps TRBD1 (6 bases). Germline V gene sequence: CDR1 SGHVS, CDR2 FQNEAQ. Trimming left V 7 bases short and J 6 bases short, with 18 bases between. The CDR3 is made up of 14 amino acids.